One and the same sample provided the 10 T cell receptor beta chains below, sequenced in a study of blood T cell repertoires in COVID-19. Here immunoSEQ multiplex PCR was the method, and the copy in TCRdb shows in-frame clones only, minus some. The sample lists 150,000 or so clones, approximately 88% occurring once. The sequenced sample consisted of PBMCs or T cells enriched from blood (not recorded which). Receptor source: a man in his sixties or seventies who had been exposed to COVID-19.

The chain links TRBV27 to TRBJ2-4; the match to TRBD1 covers 9 bases. With V trimmed by 4 bases and J by 3 bases, 13 bases remained unmatched. The CDR3 is 18 amino acids. From germline, CDR1 is MNHEY and CDR2 SMNVEV (reference sequence). In nucleotides, the CDR3 is TGTGCCAGCAGTTCGGGACAGGGAAGATCCGGGAGCAAAAACATTCAGTACTTC. Its translation is CASSSGQGRSGSKNIQYF.

CDR3 sequence reads: CATSEPGLAGTPYEQYF. CDR3 bases: TGTGCCACCAGTGAACCCGGACTAGCGGGAACCCCTTACGAGCAGTACTTC. The chain has TRBV24-1 and TRBJ2-7, with TRBD2 identical over 12 bases. This CDR3 has 17 amino acids. Trimming took 4 bases from V and 4 from J; bases not matched to a gene: 10. Germline V gene lookup returns CDR1 KGHDR and CDR2 SFDVKD.

The chain uses TRBV9 and TRBJ2-2, with D hard to call. CDR1 is SGDLS and CDR2 is YYNGEE in the germline V gene. Trimming removed 4 bases at V and 5 bases at J, with 9 bases between. The CDR3 extends over 13 amino acids. CDR3 in DNA: TGTGCCAGCAGCAGACGACAAACCGGGGAGCTGTTTTTT. Amino acids: CASSRRQTGELFF.

The chain employs TRBV10-3 and TRBJ1-1, with a possible D match to TRBD1 (6 bases). Deletions cut 6 bases from V and 4 bases from J, with 21 bases between. This CDR3 has 16 residues. From germline, CDR1 is ENHRY and CDR2 SYGVKD. The CDR3 loop reads CAISGLGGARGTEAFF. CDR3 nucleotides: TGTGCCATCAGCGGCTTAGGGGGGGCGCGGGGCACTGAAGCTTTCTTT.

The chain has TRBV12-3 or TRBV12-4 and TRBJ1-2, with D tentatively TRBD1 (5 bases). With 6 bases removed from V and 6 bases from J, the gap between germline ends came to 11 bases. The CDR3 is made up of 12 amino acids. In DNA form, the CDR3 reads TGTGCCAGCAGATCACTCAGGGATGGCTACACCTTC. Amino acid sequence: CASRSLRDGYTF.

The CDR3 sequence is CASSYSRGLFGNTIYF. The CDR3 DNA follows: TGTGCCAGCAGTTACTCCAGGGGGCTGTTTGGAAACACCATATATTTT. The chain carries TRBV6-5 and TRBJ1-3; 8 nucleotides align to TRBD1. The junction had 4 bases not matched to a gene; V was cut back by 0 bases and J by 3 bases. CDR3 length equals 16 residues. The germline V gene encodes CDR1 MNHEY and CDR2 SVGAGI.

The genes are TRBV19 and TRBJ2-5; 7 bases are a match to TRBD2. J lost 0 bases, V lost 7 bases, and 11 bases had no gene match. The CDR3 has 16 residues. Germline V gene lookup returns CDR1 LNHDA and CDR2 SQIVND (reference sequence). The CDR3 region has the DNA TGTGCCAGTACTCCCCGGGGAGGGGCGTACCAAGAGACCCAGTACTTC. Translated: CASTPRGGAYQETQYF. The full variable domain, in which reference TRBV19 and TRBJ2-5 provide the parts outside the CDR3, is DGGITQSPKYLFRKEGQNVTLSCEQNLNHDAMYWYRQDPGQGLRLIYYSQIVNDFQKGDIAEGYSVSREKKESFPLTVTSAQKNPTAFYLCASTPRGGAYQETQYFGPGTRLLVL.

This clone occurred once. This chain connects TRBV25-1 to TRBJ2-7, with TRBD1 matching over 7 bases. Germline V CDR1 and CDR2: MGHDK, SYGVNS. V gave up 7 bases and J gave up 4 bases; unmatched junction bases: 1. CDR3 length: 11 amino acids. CDR3 nucleotide sequence: TGTGCCAGCAACAGGGGTTACGAGCAGTACTTC. Translated: CASNRGYEQYF.

The rearrangement links TRBV15 to TRBJ2-1, with 8 positions matching TRBD2. V was pared by 5 bases and J by 7 bases, with 1 base of the junction left unmatched. Germline CDR1 LNHNV, CDR2 YYDKDF (reference sequence). The CDR3 totals 12 residues. CDR3 amino acids: CATSSGGNEQFF. The CDR3 DNA reads as TGTGCCACCAGCTCGGGGGGGAATGAGCAGTTCTTC.

The V and J genes are TRBV30 and TRBJ1-6, with no clear D. In germline, CDR1 is GTSNPN, CDR2 SVGIG (reference sequence). The CDR3 has 16 residues. The germline V and J ends were trimmed by 2 bases and 0 bases, with 11 bases remaining between them. The CDR3: CAWSSARSSYNSPLHF. CDR3 nucleotide sequence: TGTGCCTGGAGTTCGGCACGGAGCTCCTATAATTCACCCCTCCACTTT.